These 17 T cell receptor beta chains were sequenced from one sample in a study of beta chain features in type 1 diabetes (dated by TCRdb to 2016 to 2019). Here is what the overall study found, with its caveats: In all four CD4+ subsets, TCRB CDR3 length was moderately but significantly shorter in type 1 diabetes patients.

The protocol used for the library was the immunoSEQ multiplex PCR assay. The High Capacity cDNA Reverse Transcription Kit was used to reverse transcribe all of the isolated RNA, meaning that expressed TCRB transcripts were what got sequenced. In TCRdb, the immuneACCESS table is reduced to in-frame sequences with V and J assigned. These tables do not hold every clone; where another copy was compared, an unresolved V gene accounts for under half, and the others remain unexplained. For this sample the table gives 310,000 or so clones, of which roughly a tenth were detected only once. Of the sample, about 1% is held by the ten largest clones. These receptors' antigens are unknown. The material sequenced was central memory CD4+ T cells from blood. Source of these receptors: a man aged 30 to 45 with type 1 diabetes.

The chain couples TRBV7-2 to TRBJ2-1; no clear D. Germline assignment: CDR1 SGHTA and CDR2 FQGNSA. Trimming took 1 base from V and 4 from J, leaving 5 bases between them. CDR3 size: 13 residues. This CDR3 is CASSLVEYNEQFF. The DNA for the CDR3 is TGTGCCAGCAGCTTAGTAGAGTACAATGAGCAGTTCTTC.

This chain uses TRBV27 with TRBJ1-2; D gene ambiguous. Germline assignment: CDR1 MNHEY and CDR2 SMNVEV (reference sequence). V dropped 6 bases and J dropped 6 bases, with 8 bases sitting between them. The CDR3 spans 11 residues. CDR3 in amino acids: CASRNGDGYTF. CDR3 coding DNA: TGTGCCAGCAGGAATGGGGATGGCTACACCTTC.

Only a few counts were recorded for this clone. The rearrangement joins TRBV7-9 to TRBJ1-1, with no clear D. This CDR3 contains 15 residues. V was cut by 4 bases and J by 3 bases, with 15 bases left in between. Germline V gives CDR1 SEHNR, CDR2 FQNEAQ (reference sequence). DNA of the CDR3: TGTGCCAGCAGCTCCCCCTCCGGGGTACACACTGAAGCTTTCTTT. This gives the protein CASSSPSGVHTEAFF. Looking up the rest from reference TRBV7-9 and TRBJ1-1 gives the full variable domain: DTGVSQNPRHKITKRGQNVTFRCDPISEHNRLYWYRQTLGQGPEFLTYFQNEAQLEKSRLLSDRFSAERPKGSFSTLEIQRTEQGDSAMYLCASSSPSGVHTEAFFGQGTRLTVV.

The DNA of the CDR3 is TGTGCCAGCAGCTTAGGGCCAACTAATGAAAAACTGTTTTTT. Amino acid sequence: CASSLGPTNEKLFF. The chain joins TRBV7-9 to TRBJ1-4; D not resolved. CDR3 length: 14 amino acids. Germline CDR1 reads SEHNR; CDR2 reads FQNEAQ (reference sequence). Trimming took 1 base from V and 0 from J, leaving 3 bases between them.

The chain recombines TRBV6-6 with TRBJ1-2, with 8 positions matching TRBD1. This CDR3 has 14 residues. V lost 10 bases, J lost 0 bases, and 7 bases stayed unmatched. Germline V gene sequence: CDR1 MNHNY, CDR2 SVGAGI (reference sequence). CDR3 sequence: CATLDRAPNYGYTF. The CDR3 nucleotides are TGTGCCACCCTGGACAGGGCCCCTAACTATGGCTACACCTTC.

The chain carries TRBV7-2 and TRBJ1-6, with 7 nucleotides matching TRBD1. V lost 5 bases to trimming and J lost 8 bases; unmatched junction nucleotides: 9. Per the germline V gene, CDR1 is SGHTA and CDR2 is FQGNSA. The CDR3 contains 15 residues. CDR3 nucleotide sequence: TGTGCCAGCAGCCCCCGACAGGGTGGGGATTCACCCCTCCACTTT. Translating it yields CASSPRQGGDSPLHF.

This clone has more than one count but fewer than ten. The gene calls are TRBV6-6 and TRBJ1-1, with 7 bases identical to TRBD1. J lost 1 base, V lost 7 bases, and 3 bases had no gene match. CDR1 and CDR2 (germline): MNHNY, SVGAGI (reference sequence). The CDR3 length is 13 residues. For the CDR3, the DNA is TGTGCCAGCAACGGACAGGCGAACACTGAAGCTTTCTTT. Translating gives CASNGQANTEAFF.

This rearrangement joins TRBV13 to TRBJ2-3; D unresolved. The CDR3 has 13 residues. CDR1 is PRHDT, CDR2 FYEKMQ, per germline (reference sequence). V was pared by 6 bases and J by 2 bases, with 9 bases between. The CDR3 region is CASRRIDTDTQYF. CDR3 bases: TGTGCCAGCAGGCGTATTGACACAGATACGCAGTATTTT.

The CDR3 DNA follows: TGTGCCAGCAGTCTACTAGCGGGGGGGCCGGGCGAGACCCAGTACTTC. Amino acid sequence: CASSLLAGGPGETQYF. The chain uses TRBV6-6 and TRBJ2-5; 13 bases map to TRBD2. The length of the CDR3 is 16 residues. V was pared by 5 bases and J by 5 bases, with 8 bases of the junction left unmatched. Germline V gene data show CDR1 as MNHNY and CDR2 as SVGAGI (reference sequence).

This chain connects TRBV9 to TRBJ2-7; TRBD1 matches at 8 bases. V was clipped by 3 bases and J by 2 bases; unmatched bases: 7. The germline V gene encodes CDR1 SGDLS and CDR2 YYNGEE. The CDR3 has 15 residues. CDR3 residues: CASSEGTGGPYEQYF. The CDR3 nucleotides are TGTGCCAGCAGCGAGGGGACAGGCGGGCCCTACGAGCAGTACTTC.

In this sample, this clone turned up a few times. The CDR3 DNA follows: TGTGCCAGCAGCTTGTCCTACAGGGAGGAGCAGTTCTTC. Protein: CASSLSYREEQFF. V gene TRBV7-9 combines with J gene TRBJ2-1; TRBD1 might be the D (6 bases). The CDR3 is 13 amino acids. V lost 3 bases, J lost 10 bases, and 13 bases lay in between. Germline V gene data show CDR1 as SEHNR and CDR2 as FQNEAQ (reference sequence).

This clone appeared a few times. CDR3 sequence: CASSTLQGAHPNEQFF. The DNA of the CDR3 is TGTGCCAGCAGCACCCTACAGGGGGCGCATCCCAATGAGCAGTTCTTC. J is TRBJ2-1 and V is TRBV11-2, with 9 bases aligning to TRBD1. The length of the CDR3 is 16 residues. CDR1 and CDR2 from the germline V gene are SGHAT and FQNNGV. Trimming took 5 bases from V and 6 from J; bases not matched to a gene: 11.

V is TRBV2 and J is TRBJ1-5, with D hard to call. Germline-derived CDR1 and CDR2 are SNHLY and FYNNEI. Trimming took 7 bases from V and 4 from J, leaving 11 bases between them. The CDR3 has 13 amino acids. CDR3 sequence (DNA): TGTGCCAGCATGCGGGCGATTAATCAGCCCCAGCATTTT. It codes for CASMRAINQPQHF. The variable domain in full, completed from reference TRBV2 and TRBJ1-5, reads EPEVTQTPSHQVTQMGQEVILRCVPISNHLYFYWYRQILGQKVEFLVSFYNNEISEKSEIFDDQFSVERPDGSNFTLKIRSTKLEDSAMYFCASMRAINQPQHFGDGTRLSIL.

This clone was seen a few times. The CDR3 DNA reads as TGTGCCAGCAGTTACTCCCCTATGAGCCGGGATCAGCCCCAGCATTTT. Its translation: CASSYSPMSRDQPQHF. V is TRBV6-6 and J is TRBJ1-5, with D uncertain. Between the trimmed V and J ends, which lost 0 bases and 5 bases, there was a span of 14 bases. This CDR3 has 16 amino acids. The germline V gene encodes CDR1 MNHNY and CDR2 SVGAGI (reference sequence).

This clone was detected only a few times. The CDR3 here is CASSFQGGTEIEAFF. In nucleotides, the CDR3 is TGTGCCAGCAGCTTCCAGGGGGGCACGGAAATTGAAGCTTTCTTT. This chain connects TRBV5-4 to TRBJ1-1, with 7 bases lining up with TRBD1. The germline gives CDR1 SGHNT, CDR2 YYREEE (reference sequence). V trimming: 2 bases; J trimming: 7 bases; junction bases outside the gene matches: 11. The CDR3 is 15 amino acids.

The chain employs TRBV6-5 and TRBJ2-7; 9 positions agree with TRBD1. Germline CDR1 MNHEY, CDR2 SVGAGI. This CDR3 contains 15 residues. With 5 bases clipped from V and 5 bases from J, the junction kept 10 bases outside the gene matches. The CDR3 protein is CASSRNLQGADEQYF. In nucleotides, the CDR3 is TGTGCCAGCAGTCGCAATTTACAGGGGGCGGACGAGCAGTACTTC.

This clone was counted only a few times. The V gene is TRBV10-3, the J gene TRBJ2-2, with 8 bases identical to TRBD1. The CDR3 contains 14 residues. The V gene end was trimmed by 6 bases and the J gene end by 3 bases; junction bases not matched to a gene: 3. CDR1 ENHRY and CDR2 SYGVKD come from the germline V gene. The CDR3 DNA is TGTGCCATCAGAGACAGGGGATACACCGGGGAGCTGTTTTTT. Translated: CAIRDRGYTGELFF.